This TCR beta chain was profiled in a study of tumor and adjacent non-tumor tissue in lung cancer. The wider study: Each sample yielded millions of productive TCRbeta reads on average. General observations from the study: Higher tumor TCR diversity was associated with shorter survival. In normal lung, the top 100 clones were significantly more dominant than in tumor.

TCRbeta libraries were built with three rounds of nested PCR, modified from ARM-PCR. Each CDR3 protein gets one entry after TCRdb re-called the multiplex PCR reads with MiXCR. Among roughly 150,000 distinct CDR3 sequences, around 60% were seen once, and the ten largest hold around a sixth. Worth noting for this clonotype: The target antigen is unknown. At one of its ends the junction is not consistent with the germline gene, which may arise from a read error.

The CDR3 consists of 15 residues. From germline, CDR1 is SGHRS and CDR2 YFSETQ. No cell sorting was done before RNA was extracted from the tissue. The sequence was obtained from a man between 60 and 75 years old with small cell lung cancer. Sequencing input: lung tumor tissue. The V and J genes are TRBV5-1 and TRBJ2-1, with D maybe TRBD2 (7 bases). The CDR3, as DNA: TGCGCCATCAGCCCCGCGGGGGCTCCCTACAATGAGCAGTTCTTC. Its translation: CAISPAGAPYNEQFF.